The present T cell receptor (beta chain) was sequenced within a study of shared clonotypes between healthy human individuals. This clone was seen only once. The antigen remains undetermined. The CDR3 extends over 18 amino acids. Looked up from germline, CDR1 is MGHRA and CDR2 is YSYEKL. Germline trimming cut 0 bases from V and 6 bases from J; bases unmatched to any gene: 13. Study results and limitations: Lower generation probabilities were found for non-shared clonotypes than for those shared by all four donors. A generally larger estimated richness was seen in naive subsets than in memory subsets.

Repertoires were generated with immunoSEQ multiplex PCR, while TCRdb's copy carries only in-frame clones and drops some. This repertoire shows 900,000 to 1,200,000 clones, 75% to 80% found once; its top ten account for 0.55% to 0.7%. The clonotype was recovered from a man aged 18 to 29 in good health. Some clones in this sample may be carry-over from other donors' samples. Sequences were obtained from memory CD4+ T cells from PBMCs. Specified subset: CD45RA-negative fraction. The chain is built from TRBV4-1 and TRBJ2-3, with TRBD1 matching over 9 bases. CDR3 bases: TGCGCCAGCAGCCAAGATCATCGTGCGGGACAGGGAGGGGATACGCAGTATTTT. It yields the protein CASSQDHRAGQGGDTQYF.